This record covers a single T cell receptor beta chain. As yet, its antigen is unknown. The data derive from a study of blood T cells in healthy people across ages. Notes on the study in general: Donors of long life had a larger count of naive CD4+ cells and greater diversity than aged donors. The recorded TCR beta diversity per million T cells decreased in a roughly linear manner with age. TCR beta diversity was tightly associated with the proportion of naive T cells.

A second 7 to 11 cycle PCR used barcoded and J-beta primers. Each cDNA molecule, via a template-switch adaptor with 12 random nucleotides, was tagged. TCRdb independently ran MiXCR on the 5' RACE reads; one entry per CDR3 protein. The profile shows about a million distinct CDR3 sequences, roughly 51% of them singletons. Germline CDR1 and CDR2: DFQATT and SNEGSKA (reference sequence). This CDR3 is built from 14 residues. Trimming took 4 bases from V and 4 from J; bases not matched to a gene: 10. Sequencing was performed on blood. The J gene is TRBJ2-7, the V gene TRBV20-1, with 7 bases that match TRBD2. This clonotype was obtained from an older woman in good health. The CDR3, as DNA: TGCAGTGCTATCCCCCTAGCGGACGGGTACGAGCAGTACTTC. Translating it yields CSAIPLADGYEQYF.